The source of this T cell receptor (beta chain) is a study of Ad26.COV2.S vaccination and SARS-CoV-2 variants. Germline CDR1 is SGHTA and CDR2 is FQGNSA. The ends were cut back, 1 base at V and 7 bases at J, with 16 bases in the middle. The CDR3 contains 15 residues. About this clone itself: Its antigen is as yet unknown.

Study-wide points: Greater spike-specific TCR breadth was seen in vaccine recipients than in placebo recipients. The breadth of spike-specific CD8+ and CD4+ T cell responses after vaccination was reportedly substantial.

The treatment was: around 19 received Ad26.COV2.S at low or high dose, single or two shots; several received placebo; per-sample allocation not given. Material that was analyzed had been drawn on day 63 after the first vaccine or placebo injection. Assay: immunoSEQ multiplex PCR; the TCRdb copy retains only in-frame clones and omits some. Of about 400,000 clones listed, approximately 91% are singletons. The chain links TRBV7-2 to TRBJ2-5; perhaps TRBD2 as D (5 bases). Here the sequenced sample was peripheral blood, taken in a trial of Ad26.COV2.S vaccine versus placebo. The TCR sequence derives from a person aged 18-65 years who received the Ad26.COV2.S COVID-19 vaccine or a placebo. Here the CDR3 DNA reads TGTGCCAGCAGCTTAGAAGGGAGCTCTCGGTCGACCCAGTACTTC. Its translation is CASSLEGSSRSTQYF.